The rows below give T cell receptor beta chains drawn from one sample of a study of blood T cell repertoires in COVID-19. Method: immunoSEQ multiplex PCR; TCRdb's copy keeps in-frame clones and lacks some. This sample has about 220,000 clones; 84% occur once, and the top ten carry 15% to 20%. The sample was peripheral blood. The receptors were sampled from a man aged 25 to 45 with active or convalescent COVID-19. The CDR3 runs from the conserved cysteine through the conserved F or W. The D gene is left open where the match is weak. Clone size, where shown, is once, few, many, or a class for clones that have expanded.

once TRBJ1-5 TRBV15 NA CATSGGHNQPQHF TGTGCCACCAGCGGGGGCCACAATCAGCCCCAGCATTTT
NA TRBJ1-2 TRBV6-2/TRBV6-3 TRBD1 CASSYSLPNRGDGYTF TGTGCCAGCAGTTACTCGTTACCAAACAGGGGCGATGGCTACACCTTC
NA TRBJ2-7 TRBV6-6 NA CASSDREASYEQYF TGTGCCAGCAGCGACAGGGAGGCGTCCTACGAGCAGTACTTC
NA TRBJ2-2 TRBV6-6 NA CASTPPSPGELFF TGTGCCAGCACCCCGCCTAGCCCCGGGGAGCTGTTTTTT
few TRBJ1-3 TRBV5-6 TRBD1 CASSFGQAGNTIYF TGTGCCAGCAGTTTTGGACAGGCTGGAAACACCATATATTTT
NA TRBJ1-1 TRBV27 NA CASSSGLATEAFF TGTGCCAGCAGTTCAGGGTTGGCCACTGAAGCTTTCTTT
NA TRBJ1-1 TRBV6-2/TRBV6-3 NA CASSPPPDTEAFF TGTGCCAGCAGTCCCCCACCGGACACTGAAGCTTTCTTT
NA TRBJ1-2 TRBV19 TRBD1 CASSRTGSYGYTF TGTGCCAGTAGTAGGACAGGGTCCTATGGCTACACCTTC
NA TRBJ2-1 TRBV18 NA CASSPPSSRGDEQFF TGTGCCAGCTCACCACCGAGTAGCAGGGGCGATGAGCAGTTCTTC
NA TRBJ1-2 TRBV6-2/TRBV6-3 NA CASSYPDSGYTF TGTGCCAGCAGTTACCCGGACAGTGGCTACACCTTC
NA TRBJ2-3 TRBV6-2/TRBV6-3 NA CASSYARGTQYF TGTGCCAGCAGTTACGCCAGGGGTACGCAGTATTTT
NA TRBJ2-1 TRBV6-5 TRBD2 CASSAGGAYNEQFF TGTGCCAGCAGCGCGGGGGGGGCCTACAATGAGCAGTTCTTC
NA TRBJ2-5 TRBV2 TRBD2 CASRDSGRETQYF TGTGCCAGCAGGGATAGCGGGCGGGAGACCCAGTACTTC
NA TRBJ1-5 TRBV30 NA CAWSGGGGQPQHF TGTGCCTGGAGTGGGGGGGGAGGTCAGCCCCAGCATTTT
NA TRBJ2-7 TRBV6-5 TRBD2 CASASGTYEQYF TGTGCCAGCGCAAGCGGGACCTACGAGCAGTACTTC
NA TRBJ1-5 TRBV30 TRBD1 CAWSANARGWNQPQHF TGTGCCTGGAGTGCCAACGCCAGGGGGTGGAATCAGCCCCAGCATTTT
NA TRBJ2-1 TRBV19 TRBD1 CASSIVLDRDLSYNEQFF TGTGCCAGTAGTATAGTCCTGGACAGGGATTTGTCCTACAATGAGCAGTTCTTC
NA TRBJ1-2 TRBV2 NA CASSGSGGRYGYTF TGTGCCAGCAGCGGGTCTGGGGGCCGCTATGGCTACACCTTC
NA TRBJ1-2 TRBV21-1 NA CASSHPTGHGYTF TGTGCCAGCAGCCACCCGACAGGGCATGGCTACACCTTC
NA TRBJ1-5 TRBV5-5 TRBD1 CASRPGTGSNQPQHF TGTGCCAGCAGACCCGGGACAGGAAGCAATCAGCCCCAGCATTTT
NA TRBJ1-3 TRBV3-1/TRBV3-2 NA CASSQGLLDRGNTIYF TGTGCCAGCAGCCAGGGCCTCTTGGACAGAGGAAACACCATATATTTT
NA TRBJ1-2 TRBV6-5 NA CASSYGPGQSRGYTF TGTGCCAGCAGTTACGGACCAGGACAGTCGCGTGGCTACACCTTC
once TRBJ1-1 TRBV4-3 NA CASSQVLALNTEAFF TGCGCCAGCAGCCAAGTGCTGGCCCTGAACACTGAAGCTTTCTTT
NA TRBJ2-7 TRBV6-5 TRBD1 CASRSTGGPYEQYF TGTGCCAGCAGATCAACAGGGGGGCCCTACGAGCAGTACTTC
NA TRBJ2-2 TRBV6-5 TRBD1 CASTGQAHGELFF TGTGCCAGCACCGGACAGGCTCACGGGGAGCTGTTTTTT
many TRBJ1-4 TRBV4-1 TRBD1 CASSPPGQTNEKLFF TGCGCCAGCAGCCCTCCGGGACAGACGAATGAAAAACTGTTTTTT
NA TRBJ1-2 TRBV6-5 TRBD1 CASKTGQNYGYTF TGTGCCAGCAAGACGGGACAGAACTATGGCTACACCTTC
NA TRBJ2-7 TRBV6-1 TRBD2 CASSEAVGGSTYEQYF TGTGCCAGCAGTGAAGCGGTCGGGGGGTCTACATACGAGCAGTACTTC
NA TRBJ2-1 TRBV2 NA CASSATSHNEQFF TGTGCCAGCAGTGCGACTAGTCACAATGAGCAGTTCTTC
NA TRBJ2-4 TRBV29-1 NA CSVTVAKNIQYF TGCAGCGTAACAGTAGCCAAAAACATTCAGTACTTC
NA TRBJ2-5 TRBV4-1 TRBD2 CASSQSGLAGGKETQYF TGCGCCAGCAGCCAATCGGGGCTAGCGGGGGGAAAAGAGACCCAGTACTTC
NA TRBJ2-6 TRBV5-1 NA CASRLGAVRSGANVLTF TGCGCCAGCAGACTCGGAGCCGTCCGCTCTGGGGCCAACGTCCTGACTTTC
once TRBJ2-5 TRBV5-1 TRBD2 CASRAPGTRQETQYF TGCGCCAGCAGGGCCCCCGGGACTAGACAAGAGACCCAGTACTTC
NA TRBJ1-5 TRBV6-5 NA CASSYGGEGPQHF TGTGCCAGCAGTTACGGTGGGGAGGGGCCCCAGCATTTT
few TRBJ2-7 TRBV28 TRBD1 CASSLTGTGVGQQYF TGTGCCAGCAGTTTAACCGGGACAGGGGTGGGTCAGCAGTACTTC
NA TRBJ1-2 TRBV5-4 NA CASSSPGRITAGYTF TGTGCCAGCAGCTCCCCAGGGAGGATAACGGCTGGCTACACCTTC
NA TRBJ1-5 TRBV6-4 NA CASSAQGGQPQHF TGTGCCAGCAGTGCACAGGGTGGCCAGCCCCAGCATTTT
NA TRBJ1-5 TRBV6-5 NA CASSNAPTTEPQHF TGTGCCAGCAGTAACGCACCTACCACGGAGCCCCAGCATTTT
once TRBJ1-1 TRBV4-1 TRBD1 CASSQEGTGTEAFF TGCGCCAGCAGCCAAGAGGGGACAGGGACTGAAGCTTTCTTT
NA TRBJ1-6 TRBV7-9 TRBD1 CASSFQTGVGSPLHF TGTGCCAGCAGCTTCCAGACAGGGGTCGGTTCACCCCTCCACTTT
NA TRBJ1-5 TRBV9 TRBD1 CASSVGYRGPQPQHF TGTGCCAGCAGCGTCGGATACAGGGGGCCTCAGCCCCAGCATTTT
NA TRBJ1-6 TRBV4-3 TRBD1 CASSQADRVESPLHF TGCGCCAGCAGCCAAGCTGACAGGGTGGAATCACCCCTCCACTTT
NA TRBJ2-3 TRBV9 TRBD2 CASSGRLAGVGTDTQYF TGTGCCAGCAGCGGTCGATTAGCGGGAGTAGGGACAGATACGCAGTATTTT
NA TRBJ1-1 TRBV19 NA CASSIQGGMNTEAFF TGTGCCAGTAGTATACAGGGAGGGATGAACACTGAAGCTTTCTTT
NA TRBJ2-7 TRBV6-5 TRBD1 CASSYQGQGAREQYF TGTGCCAGCAGCTACCAGGGACAGGGGGCGAGGGAGCAGTACTTC
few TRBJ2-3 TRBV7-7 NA CASSLGGQSTDTQYF TGTGCTAGCAGCTTAGGAGGGCAAAGCACAGATACGCAGTATTTT
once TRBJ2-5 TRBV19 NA CASSILTSPGETQYF TGTGCCAGTAGTATCCTTACTAGTCCAGGAGAGACCCAGTACTTC
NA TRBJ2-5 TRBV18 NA CATSGQLQETQYF TGTGCCACCTCGGGGCAGCTTCAAGAGACCCAGTACTTC
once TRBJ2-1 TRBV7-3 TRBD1 CASSLSRDRGNNEQFF TGTGCCAGCAGCTTATCCCGGGACAGGGGCAACAATGAGCAGTTCTTC
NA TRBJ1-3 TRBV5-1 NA CASSFGDWNRLNSGNTIYF TGCGCCAGCAGCTTTGGGGACTGGAACAGGCTTAACTCTGGAAACACCATATATTTT
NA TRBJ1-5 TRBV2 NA CASSPVAARPQHF TGTGCCAGCAGTCCGGTAGCCGCCAGGCCCCAGCATTTT
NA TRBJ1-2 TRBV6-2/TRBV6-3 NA CASSSGGYGYTF TGTGCCAGCAGTTCGGGAGGGTATGGCTACACCTTC
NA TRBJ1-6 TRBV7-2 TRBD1 CASTLAQGDSPLHF TGTGCCAGCACCCTAGCCCAGGGGGATTCACCCCTCCACTTT
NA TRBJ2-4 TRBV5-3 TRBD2 CASPGSGRIKNIQYF TGTGCCAGCCCGGGTAGCGGGAGAATCAAAAACATTCAGTACTTC
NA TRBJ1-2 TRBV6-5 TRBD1 CASTQRDRPYGYTF TGTGCCAGCACCCAGCGGGACAGGCCCTATGGCTACACCTTC
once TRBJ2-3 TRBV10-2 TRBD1 CASTSGQAHTDTQYF TGCGCCAGCACGTCTGGACAGGCGCACACAGATACGCAGTATTTT
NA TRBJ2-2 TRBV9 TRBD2 CASSPGLAGGPIGGELFF TGTGCCAGCAGCCCGGGACTAGCGGGAGGGCCCATTGGCGGGGAGCTGTTTTTT
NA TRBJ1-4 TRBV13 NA CASSLGVTGYNEKLFF TGTGCCAGCAGCTTAGGAGTTACAGGGTATAATGAAAAACTGTTTTTT
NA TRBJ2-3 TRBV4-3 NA CASSQRSTDTQYF TGCGCCAGCAGCCAGCGCAGCACAGATACGCAGTATTTT
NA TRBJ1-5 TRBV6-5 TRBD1 CASSLSGGVGQPQHF TGTGCCAGCAGTCTCTCAGGGGGCGTGGGTCAGCCCCAGCATTTT